This T cell receptor beta chain was sequenced for a study of T-cell reconstitution after alpha-beta-depleted transplantation in children. A TCRbeta library incorporating unique molecular identifiers was prepared. TCRdb analysed the PCR reads with MiXCR anew, one entry per CDR3 protein. In the table there are roughly 350,000 distinct CDR3 sequences, roughly 15% of which are singletons. Germline lookup yields CDR1 LNHDA and CDR2 SQIVND (reference sequence). CDR3 length equals 14 residues. The V and J ends lost 0 bases and 2 bases respectively, with 7 bases between them. This TCR was sampled from a male patient aged 2 to 10 who had a stem cell transplant for acute lymphoblastic leukemia, so the T cells may come from the graft donor. The material sequenced was PBMCs, mostly from graft donor cells, taken 360 days after TCRalphabeta/CD19-depleted stem cell transplant. The V call is TRBV19, the J call TRBJ1-1; no reliable D call. This CDR3 reads CASSIEGLNTEAFF. CDR3 DNA sequence: TGTGCCAGTAGTATAGAGGGGTTAAACACTGAAGCTTTCTTT.